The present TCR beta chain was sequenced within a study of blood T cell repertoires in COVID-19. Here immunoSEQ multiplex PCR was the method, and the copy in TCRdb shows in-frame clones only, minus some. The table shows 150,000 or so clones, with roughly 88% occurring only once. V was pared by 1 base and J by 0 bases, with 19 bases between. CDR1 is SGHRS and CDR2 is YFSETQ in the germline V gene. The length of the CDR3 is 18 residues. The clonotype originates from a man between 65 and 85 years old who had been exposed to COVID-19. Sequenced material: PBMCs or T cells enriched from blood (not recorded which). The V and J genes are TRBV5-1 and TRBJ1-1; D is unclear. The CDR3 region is CASSLSRRTASMNTEAFF. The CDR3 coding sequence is TGCGCCAGCAGCTTGAGTCGTCGAACAGCTTCCATGAACACTGAAGCTTTCTTT.